The 9 T cell receptor beta chains given below trace back to one sample, sequenced in a study. Treg sorting used a CD4+CD25+CD127-/low gate. The TRBV12-4/TRBJ1-2 clonotypes were amplified using barcode primers with ligated adaptors. Each CDR3 protein gets one entry after TCRdb re-called the multiplex PCR reads with MiXCR. The table includes hundreds of distinct CDR3 sequences, approximately 20% detected once. Specimen: tumor-infiltrating Tregs sorted from the breast tumor. All receptors come from a female donor with breast cancer.

This clonotype is hyperexpanded by share. CDR3 DNA sequence: TGTGCCAGCAGTTACCAAGGACAGGGTAACTATGGCTACACCTTC. Translation: CASSYQGQGNYGYTF. This chain connects TRBV12-3 or TRBV12-4 to TRBJ1-2, with TRBD1 matching 8 bases. Trimming cost V 4 bases and J 1 base; bases outside gene matches: 5. This CDR3 region has 15 residues.

This clonotype was seen just once. The chain combines TRBV12-3 or TRBV12-4 with TRBJ1-2; 8 bases fit TRBD1. The CDR3 runs 13 residues. The V gene end was trimmed by 5 bases and the J gene end by 4 bases; junction bases not matched to a gene: 3. The DNA for the CDR3 is TGTGCCAGCAGTAGACAGGGGATCTATGGCTACACCTTC. Protein product: CASSRQGIYGYTF.

This clonotype is labeled large. An end of the junction does not agree with germline; a read error may underlie this. This rearrangement joins TRBV12-3 or TRBV12-4 to TRBJ1-2; D ambiguous. The CDR3 has 13 residues. The chain's CDR3 is CASSFRSTRMTIF. The CDR3 bases are TGTGCCAGCAGTTTCCGATCCACCCGTATGACCATCTTC.

CDR3 coding DNA: TGTGCCAGCAGTTTGGGACAGGGTAGCGGCTATGGCTACACCTTC. This encodes CASSLGQGSGYGYTF. The chain joins TRBV12-3 or TRBV12-4 to TRBJ1-2; 9 bases fit TRBD1. This CDR3 has 15 amino acids. V dropped 3 bases and J dropped 4; count of bases not matched to a gene: 6.

This clonotype is deemed medium-sized. The V call is TRBV12-3 or TRBV12-4, the J call TRBJ1-2; a weak D match, TRBD1 (6 bases). This CDR3 has 14 amino acids. V shed 5 bases and J shed 5 bases, with 15 bases lying between them. The CDR3 region has the DNA TGTGCCAGCAGTACCAGGGGAGAGGGTTATGGCTACACCTTC. The encoded protein is CASSTRGEGYGYTF.

In this sample, this clonotype is medium-sized (0.01 to 0.1%). In DNA form, the CDR3 reads TGTGCCAGCAGAAGAAGGGAGGATAACTATGGCTACACCTTC. Protein sequence: CASRRREDNYGYTF. The V gene is TRBV12-3 or TRBV12-4, the J gene TRBJ1-2; D is ambiguous. V lost 6 bases and J lost 1, with 12 bases in between. The CDR3 sequence is 14 residues long.

V and J are TRBV12-3 or TRBV12-4 and TRBJ1-2; unclear D gene. The CDR3 has 13 amino acids. The V end was cut by 7 bases, the J end by 2 bases, with 11 bases between. DNA of the CDR3: TGTGCCAGCAACCTCCTGGGGAACTATGGCTACACCTTC. It translates to CASNLLGNYGYTF.

In this sample, this clonotype is large. The chain joins TRBV12-3 or TRBV12-4 to TRBJ1-2; D call uncertain. The CDR3 is made up of 11 amino acids. V was cut by 4 bases and J by 4 bases, with 4 bases left in between. The CDR3 DNA is TGTGCCAGCAGTTCCGCCTATGGCTACACCTTC. Amino acids: CASSSAYGYTF.

The count of this clonotype is one. The chain employs TRBV12-3 or TRBV12-4 and TRBJ1-2; TRBD1 aligns across 8 bases. V shed 7 bases and J 4 bases; nucleotides not matched to a gene: 8. The CDR3 has 14 residues. CDR3 residues: CASIQDRDSYGYTF. Written as DNA, the CDR3 is TGTGCCAGCATCCAGGACAGGGACTCCTATGGCTACACCTTC.